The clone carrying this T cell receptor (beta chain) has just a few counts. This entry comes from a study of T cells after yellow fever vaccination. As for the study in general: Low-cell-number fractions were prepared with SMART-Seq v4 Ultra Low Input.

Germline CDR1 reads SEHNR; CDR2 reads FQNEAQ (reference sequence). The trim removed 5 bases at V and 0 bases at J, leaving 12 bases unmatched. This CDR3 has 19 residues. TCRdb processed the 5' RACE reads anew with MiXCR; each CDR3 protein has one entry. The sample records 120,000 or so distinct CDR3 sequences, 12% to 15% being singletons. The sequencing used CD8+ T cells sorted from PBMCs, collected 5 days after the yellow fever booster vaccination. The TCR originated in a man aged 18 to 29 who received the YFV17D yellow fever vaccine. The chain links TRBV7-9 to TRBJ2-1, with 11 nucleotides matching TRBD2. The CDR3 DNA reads TGTGCCAGCAGCCCTAGGACTAGCGGGCCAAGGAGCTCCTACAATGAGCAGTTCTTC. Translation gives CASSPRTSGPRSSYNEQFF.